This T cell receptor (beta chain) comes out of a study of blood T cell repertoires in COVID-19 (TCRdb year 2020). In the study overall: The collaborator samples originated in the United States, Italy and Spain and spanned the acute and convalescent phases of COVID-19. The prospective study material was composed of cDNA or gDNA derived from T cells, B-cell-depleted T cells, or PBMCs. Deeply sampled blood TCRbeta repertoires from subjects exposed to, actively infected with, or recovered from COVID-19 were included in the dataset. A freely available public database, intended as a resource for researchers studying the immune response to SARS-CoV-2, is where the repertoires were released. Samples came from the ongoing ImmuneRACE study (first 160 participants) plus 1,254 subjects from 6 global collaborators. A de-identified subject ID, COVID-19 status, age in years and sex were almost always included in the sample metadata. Where HLA class I and class II types were available, the types were taken from metadata supplied by the sample provider, not from assay-based typing.

The collaborating institutions used their own protocols to collect whole blood in K2EDTA tubes. For TCRbeta analysis, collaborators shipped samples as frozen whole blood, isolated PBMCs, or DNA extracted from either of those sample types. About this clone: No antigen is known for it. No qualities accompany the bases; no much larger clone lies one base away.

Study-wide findings and limitations: The amount of clinical and demographic metadata varied by source and participant and was provided uncurated.

TCRbeta CDR3 regions were amplified from genomic DNA by means of the immunoSEQ Assay, a bias-controlled multiplex PCR. For the original study's pipeline: Within the assay, amplification of reference gene primers was used to estimate how many nucleated cells each sample contained. To quantify the absolute abundance of each unique TCRbeta CDR3 rearrangement, sequence reads were collapsed and filtered. For each sample, productive Simpson clonality was calculated as the square root of Simpson's diversity index across productive rearrangements. The clones in this table, taken by TCRdb from immuneACCESS, are in-frame only. Not every clone is retained; where verified, under half of the shortfall comes from an unresolved V gene, and the cause of the rest is unknown. The V and J calls and clone size are taken from that table; D and trimming were inferred from the DNA. Present in this sample are some 65,000 clones, about 93% of which were seen just once. The ten largest clonotypes hold approximately 2.6% of the sample.

Sequenced input: peripheral blood. The receptor comes from a man between 65 and 85 years old with active COVID-19.

At the DNA level, the sequence is TGTGCCAGCTCACCACCAAACAGGGCCTACACAGATACGCAGTATTTT. This gives the protein CASSPPNRAYTDTQYF. In this chain, TRBV18 is recombined with TRBJ2-3; perhaps TRBD1 is the D gene, with 6 bases matching. The germline V gene sets CDR1 to KGHSH and CDR2 to LQKENI. Taken from cysteine to phenylalanine, the CDR3 has 16 residues. Solely the CDR3 DNA is kept, with 48 bases framed from the first base. The V end loses 0 bases and the J end loses 2 bases, and a stretch of 12 bases separates them.